This T cell receptor beta chain appears in the sequencing data of a study of blood T cells in healthy people across ages (dated by TCRdb to between 2014 and 2017). Background on the whole study: In model experiments, template switching captured about one uniquely barcoded TCR beta cDNA molecule for every two T cells. To avoid experimental bias, donors of different ages were randomly spread across the sequencing lanes. Age-related changes in TCR beta repertoire diversity were measured in the study by deep sequencing normalized with unique cDNA molecular identifiers. Using the same blood draw, the study looked at two additional independent replicas of 1 million unique cDNA reads for two donors, one aged 18 to 30 and the other aged 80 or older. The donors were divided into four age groups: young (average about 16 years), middle-aged (over 35), aged (about 60) and long-lived (82). The paper's findings and limits, for the study overall: Because profiling used bulk unsorted PBMCs, naive and antigen-experienced compartments could not be compared conclusively. Compared with the aged group, more naive CD4+ T cells, fewer expanded clones and increased TCR diversity were shown by the long-lived group, suggesting age selection. As age increased, observed TCR beta diversity per million T cells dropped in a roughly linear way, and a significant reduction was already evident by age 40. Because donor CMV infection status was unknown, age-related changes in expanded clonotypes were potentially confounded. Estimates of total diversity based on one million sequenced T cells were regarded as lower bounds and as underestimates. Observed TCR beta diversity correlated strongly with the percentage of naive T cells measured by flow cytometry.

V has 4 bases trimmed and J has 6 bases trimmed; junction bases matching no gene number 7. From the cysteine up to the phenylalanine, the CDR3 has a length of 14 residues. Just the 42-base CDR3 DNA is kept, in frame starting at base 1. CDR1 and CDR2, looked up from the germline V gene, are SGHRS and YFSETQ. This clonotype came up a few times. Its binding antigen is unknown. No per-base quality is available; no much larger clone lies one base away. Systemically healthy Caucasian individuals from Russia, roughly 40 in total and aged roughly 6 to 100 years, were included as donors. About 10 milliliters of peripheral blood were collected from each donor into EDTA-treated Vacutainer tubes. PBMCs were isolated by Ficoll-Paque density-gradient centrifugation, with at least 6 million obtained per sample. Total RNA was extracted from PBMCs with Trizol reagent, with at least 6 micrograms obtained per sample. For every donor, an aliquot of PBMCs went through flow cytometry to measure the percentages of naive CD45RAhigh/CD27high T cells.

The protocol used for the library was 5' RACE. Sequencing was carried out with an Illumina HiSeq 2500. A second PCR of roughly 7 to 11 cycles was performed with a sample-barcoded 5' primer and a J-beta primer mix. A template-switch 5' adaptor carrying 12 random nucleotides introduced a unique molecular identifier onto each TCR beta cDNA molecule. At least 3 million CDR3-containing paired-end reads were obtained from each sample. First-strand cDNA synthesis was performed from all RNA using the Mint cDNA synthesis kit, with priming by a TRBC-specific oligonucleotide. After uracil-DNA glycosylase treatment, a first 18-cycle PCR used universal primers M1SS and BC2_uni_R on all cDNA. The paper's data handling went like this. For normalization, 1 million high-quality reads, each with a distinct molecular identifier, were randomly selected from each sample. Reads sharing molecular identifiers were discarded rather than binned into consensus sequences. MiTCR, set to a Q25 quality threshold and the strictest error-elimination algorithm, was used for CDR3 identification, clonotype clustering and error correction. A nonparametric unseen species model using Euler transformation provided a lower-bound estimate of total TCR beta diversity. TCRdb trimmed public reads at Q25 via fastp, called clones via MiXCR and kept in-frame beta chains. Every distinct CDR3 protein forms one entry, paired with its most common genes and DNA. What appears here as the V and J calls and clone size reflects TCRdb's work, not the paper's. A total of around 650,000 distinct CDR3 sequences appear in this sample, roughly two fifths of them only once. The top ten constitute 25% to 30% of the sample.

The chain joins TRBV5-1 to TRBJ2-1, with 7 bases matching TRBD1. Material for sequencing was blood. The TCR comes from an elderly man in good health. In nucleotide form, the sequence is TGCGCCAGCAGCGTCCGACAGGGTTCCAATGAGCAGTTCTTC. This yields the protein CASSVRQGSNEQFF.